This record covers a single T cell receptor (beta chain). Its antigen is still unknown. TCRdb re-analyzed the 5' RACE reads; it lists each CDR3 protein once, without DNA. This sample's table has 140,000 or so distinct CDR3 sequences. The data were obtained in a study of T cells expressing NK-cell markers. Study-level information: Beta-chain profiling covered CD3+CD56+NKG2C+, CD3+CD56+NKG2C- and CD3+CD56-NKG2C+ sorted subsets. Sequenced donors, eight in total, included seven who were HCMV-seropositive and one who was seronegative. Whole-study findings and limits: In several donors, these clonotypes also led the CD3+CD56-NKG2C+ fraction.

The CDR3 length is 14 residues. CDR1 is MNHEY, CDR2 SVGAGI, per germline. This receptor was identified in a man between 18 and 35 years old in good health. The sample consisted of blood T cells: a sorted CD56 or NKG2C T cell subset, CD4+ or CD8+ T cells, or bulk PBMC T cells (not recorded which). The chain links TRBV6-5 to TRBJ2-7; TCRdb proposes TRBD2, but this gene call is untestable without DNA. This chain's CDR3 is CASSSGLDTDEQYF.